The next 18 T cell receptor beta chains were all read from a single sample in a study of CD8+ T cells in alopecia areata. Extraction of RNA preceded its reverse transcription into cDNA, which served as the sequencing template. Data came from immunoSEQ multiplex PCR; TCRdb stores just in-frame clones and leaves some out. The table records 150,000 to 190,000 clones, about 53% of them present only once. The sample consisted of CD8+ T cells sorted from blood, taken at week 0. All receptors come from a human donor with alopecia areata.

V usage is TRBV5-1 and J usage is TRBJ2-1, with 9 nucleotides matching TRBD2. V was pared by 0 bases and J by 10 bases, with 5 bases of the junction left unmatched. Per germline, CDR1 SGHRS and CDR2 YFSETQ. CDR3 size: 14 residues. CDR3 coding DNA: TGCGCCAGCAGCTTGGTGGGACTAGCCTGGGAGCAGTTCTTC. Protein: CASSLVGLAWEQFF.

The chain employs TRBV7-6 and TRBJ1-1; no clear D gene. Germline V CDR1 and CDR2: SGHVS, FNYEAQ. V lost 5 bases and J 1 base, leaving 14 bases between the germline ends. This CDR3 comprises 15 residues. The CDR3 sequence: CASSGSGGGNTEAFF. The CDR3 DNA reads as TGTGCCAGCAGCGGGAGTGGTGGAGGGAACACTGAAGCTTTCTTT.

This clone was picked up a small number of times. The chain combines TRBV25-1 with TRBJ2-5, with 8 bases aligning to TRBD1. CDR1 is MGHDK, CDR2 SYGVNS, per germline. CDR3 length: 16 residues. J lost 5 bases, V lost 4 bases, and 12 bases had no gene match. Here the CDR3 reads CASSVGDRGLVETQYF. The CDR3 DNA sequence: TGTGCCAGCAGTGTTGGAGACAGGGGCCTGGTGGAGACCCAGTACTTC.

This chain uses TRBV15 with TRBJ1-4; D gene unclear. The CDR3 is 13 residues long. Per germline, CDR1 LNHNV and CDR2 YYDKDF (reference sequence). Trimming stripped 5 bases from V and 7 bases from J, with 11 bases between. CDR3 bases: TGTGCCACCAGCGGGGAATTCGGTGAAAAACTGTTTTTT. This translates into CATSGEFGEKLFF.

This clone was detected a few times. The chain uses TRBV29-1 and TRBJ2-1, with D perhaps matching TRBD2 (6 bases). Trimming took 1 base from V and 7 from J, leaving 14 bases between them. This CDR3 is built from 14 residues. Per the germline V gene, CDR1 is SQVTM and CDR2 is ANQGSEA. The CDR3 loop reads CSVEGVGGKNEQFF. As DNA, the CDR3 is TGCAGCGTTGAAGGGGTTGGCGGGAAGAATGAGCAGTTCTTC.

This chain uses TRBV29-1 with TRBJ2-5, with 8 bases matching TRBD1. The DNA end favors TRBJ2-7, so the J call may be wrong. Per germline, CDR1 SQVTM and CDR2 ANQGSEA. The CDR3 consists of 13 residues. The CDR3 loop is CSATGGHTYEQYF. DNA of the CDR3: TGCAGCGCAACAGGGGGTCATACCTACGAGCAGTACTTC.

This clone has a single count. The chain recombines TRBV30 with TRBJ2-5; D is ambiguous. The ends were cut back, 1 base at V and 4 bases at J, with 7 bases in the middle. The CDR3 covers 12 residues. The germline V gene encodes CDR1 GTSNPN and CDR2 SVGIG (reference sequence). Here the CDR3 reads CAWSENLETQYF. CDR3 in DNA: TGTGCCTGGAGTGAGAATCTAGAGACCCAGTACTTC.

The genes are TRBV29-1 and TRBJ1-2; D remains unclear. This CDR3 has 14 amino acids. Trimming shortened V by 2 bases and J by 5 bases, and 15 bases separated the two germline ends. In germline, CDR1 is SQVTM, CDR2 ANQGSEA. The CDR3 nucleotides are TGCAGCGTTGAATTCAAAATCACGGATTATGGCTACACCTTC. Residues: CSVEFKITDYGYTF.

The chain links TRBV2 to TRBJ2-1; 10 bases align to TRBD2. The CDR3 is made up of 15 amino acids. V trimming: 3 bases; J trimming: 5 bases; junction bases outside the gene matches: 4. Germline V gives CDR1 SNHLY, CDR2 FYNNEI. The CDR3 region has the DNA TGTGCCAGCAGTGACCTAGCGGGGGAGAACAATGAGCAGTTCTTC. Amino acids: CASSDLAGENNEQFF.

V is TRBV30 and J is TRBJ1-2; weak D call: TRBD1 (6 bases). CDR1 and CDR2 (germline): GTSNPN, SVGIG (reference sequence). The V and J ends lost 8 bases and 1 base respectively, with 14 bases between them. The CDR3 runs 13 residues. This CDR3 is CALTGPNNYGYTF. Here the CDR3 DNA reads TGTGCCCTTACAGGGCCGAATAACTATGGCTACACCTTC.

The chain carries TRBV11-3 and TRBJ1-1; no definite D call. CDR1 is SGHNT and CDR2 is YENEEA in the germline V gene. CDR3 length equals 17 residues. V dropped 1 base and J dropped 1 base, with 16 bases sitting between them. For the CDR3, the DNA is TGTGCCAGCAGCTTAGGACCTAGGAGGAAGTCGAACACTGAAGCTTTCTTT. This sequence encodes CASSLGPRRKSNTEAFF.

This clone was detected a few times. J is TRBJ2-1 and V is TRBV11-2; TRBD2 agrees at 8 bases. CDR3 length: 15 amino acids. Germline lookup yields CDR1 SGHAT and CDR2 FQNNGV. After removal of 5 bases from V and 1 base from J, the junction contained 4 bases not matched to a gene. CDR3 nucleotides: TGTGCCAGCAGCGCTACTAGCGGATCCTACAATGAGCAGTTCTTC. It is translated as CASSATSGSYNEQFF.

The V gene is TRBV6-5, the J gene TRBJ2-7; D remains unclear. The CDR3 runs to 13 residues. Germline CDR1 and CDR2: MNHEY and SVGAGI. The ends were cut back, 2 bases at V and 1 base at J, with 6 bases in the middle. The CDR3 is CASSYGVSYEQYF. CDR3 sequence (DNA): TGTGCCAGCAGTTACGGAGTTTCCTACGAGCAGTACTTC.

This chain joins TRBV9 and TRBJ1-6; D unclear. The germline V gene encodes CDR1 SGDLS and CDR2 YYNGEE. The CDR3 contains 14 residues. Trimming removed 3 bases at V and 10 bases at J, with 14 bases between. CDR3 residues: CASSGPVGESPLHF. The CDR3 region has the DNA TGTGCCAGCAGCGGCCCCGTTGGGGAGTCACCCCTCCACTTT.

This clone was picked up a small number of times. The sample has other DNA sequences that encode this CDR3 too. The rearrangement links TRBV29-1 to TRBJ1-1, with a tentative D call TRBD1 (6 bases). This CDR3 contains 11 residues. Looked up from germline, CDR1 is SQVTM and CDR2 is ANQGSEA. The V end was cut by 6 bases, the J end by 3 bases, with 8 bases between. DNA for the CDR3: TGCAGCGTCGGACAGTACACTGAAGCTTTCTTT. This codes for CSVGQYTEAFF. The entire variable domain, with the rest obtained from reference TRBV29-1 and TRBJ1-1, is as follows: SAVISQKPSRDICQRGTSLTIQCQVDSQVTMMFWYRQQPGQSLTLIATANQGSEATYESGFVIDKFPISRPNLTFSTLTVSNMSPEDSSIYLCSVGQYTEAFFGQGTRLTVV.

Of note for this clone: One junction end does not reproduce the germline sequence, and a read error may be involved. The chain carries TRBV27 and TRBJ1-1; TRBD1 matches at 9 bases. This CDR3 has 13 amino acids. Germline V CDR1 and CDR2: MNHEY, SMNVEV (reference sequence). The CDR3 loop reads CASNLGTGGKEIF. The CDR3 bases are TGTGCCAGCAATCTTGGAACAGGGGGCAAAGAAATCTTT.

This sequence joins TRBV29-1 and TRBJ1-2; no reliable D call. Germline V gives CDR1 SQVTM, CDR2 ANQGSEA. CDR3 length equals 12 residues. V lost 6 bases, J lost 5 bases, and 13 bases lay in between. CDR3: CSVLPGRYGYTF. In DNA form, the CDR3 reads TGCAGCGTACTTCCCGGGCGGTATGGCTACACCTTC. The entire variable domain, with the rest obtained from reference TRBV29-1 and TRBJ1-2, is as follows: SAVISQKPSRDICQRGTSLTIQCQVDSQVTMMFWYRQQPGQSLTLIATANQGSEATYESGFVIDKFPISRPNLTFSTLTVSNMSPEDSSIYLCSVLPGRYGYTFGSGTRLTVV.

This chain connects TRBV14 to TRBJ1-1; D remains unclear. The germline V gene encodes CDR1 SGHDN and CDR2 FVKESK. This CDR3 contains 13 residues. Trimming shortened V by 4 bases and J by 0 bases, and 6 bases separated the two germline ends. CDR3 sequence (DNA): TGTGCCAGCAGCCCGGTGGTGAACACTGAAGCTTTCTTT. It specifies CASSPVVNTEAFF.